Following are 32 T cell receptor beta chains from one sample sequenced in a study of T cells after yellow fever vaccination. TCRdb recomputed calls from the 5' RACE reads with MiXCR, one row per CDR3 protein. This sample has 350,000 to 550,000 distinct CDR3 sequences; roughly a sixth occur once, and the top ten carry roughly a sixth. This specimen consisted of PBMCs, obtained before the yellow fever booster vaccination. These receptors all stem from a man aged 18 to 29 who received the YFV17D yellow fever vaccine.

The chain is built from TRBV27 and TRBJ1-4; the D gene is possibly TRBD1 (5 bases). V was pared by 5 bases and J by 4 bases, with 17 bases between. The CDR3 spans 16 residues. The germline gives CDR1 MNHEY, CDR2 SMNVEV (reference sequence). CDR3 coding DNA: TGTGCCAGCAGTCCCACCTTACGGGACGGTAATGAAAAACTGTTTTTT. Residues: CASSPTLRDGNEKLFF.

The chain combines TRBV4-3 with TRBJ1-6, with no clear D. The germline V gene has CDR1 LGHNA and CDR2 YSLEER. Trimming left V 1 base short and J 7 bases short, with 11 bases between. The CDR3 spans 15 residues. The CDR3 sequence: CASSQAIGRNSPLHF. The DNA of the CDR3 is TGCGCCAGCAGCCAAGCCATAGGGCGGAATTCACCCCTCCACTTT.

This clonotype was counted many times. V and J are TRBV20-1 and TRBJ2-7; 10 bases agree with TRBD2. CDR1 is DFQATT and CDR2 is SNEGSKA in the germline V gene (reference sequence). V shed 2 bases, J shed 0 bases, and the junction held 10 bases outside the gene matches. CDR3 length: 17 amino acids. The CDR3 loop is CSARSPSSGGFSYEQYF. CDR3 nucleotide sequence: TGCAGTGCTAGATCCCCTAGTAGCGGGGGGTTCTCCTACGAGCAGTACTTC.

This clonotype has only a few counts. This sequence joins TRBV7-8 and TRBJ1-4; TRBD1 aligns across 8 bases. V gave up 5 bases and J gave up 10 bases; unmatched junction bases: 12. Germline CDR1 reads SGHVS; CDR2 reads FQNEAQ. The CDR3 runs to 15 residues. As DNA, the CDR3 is TGTGCCAGCAGCCCAATACACGGACAGGGCCTAAAACTGTTTTTT. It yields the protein CASSPIHGQGLKLFF.

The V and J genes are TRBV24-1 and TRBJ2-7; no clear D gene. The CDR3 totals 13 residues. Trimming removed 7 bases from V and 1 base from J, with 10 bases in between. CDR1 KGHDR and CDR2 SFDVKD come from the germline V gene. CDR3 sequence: CATSGRRSYEQYV. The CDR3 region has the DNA TGTGCCACCAGCGGGCGGCGGTCCTACGAGCAGTACGTC.

CDR3 sequence (DNA): TGCAGAGCCCCACAAGCGGGGGCGGTGGGCACAGATACGCAGTATTTT. It codes for CRAPQAGAVGTDTQYF. The chain recombines TRBV20-1 with TRBJ2-3, with 8 positions matching TRBD2. Germline V gives CDR1 DFQATT, CDR2 SNEGSKA (reference sequence). The CDR3 loop spans 16 amino acids.

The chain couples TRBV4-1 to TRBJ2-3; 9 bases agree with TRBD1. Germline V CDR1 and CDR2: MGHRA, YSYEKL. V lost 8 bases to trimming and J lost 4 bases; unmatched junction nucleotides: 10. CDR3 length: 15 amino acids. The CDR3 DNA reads TGCGCCAGCGGCGGGACAGGGAGTTTTGCAGATACGCAGTATTTT. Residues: CASGGTGSFADTQYF.

The CDR3 is CASSGRSTGVTEAFF. The CDR3 bases are TGTGCCAGCAGTGGTAGGTCAACTGGTGTCACTGAAGCTTTCTTT. The rearrangement links TRBV2 to TRBJ1-1; D not resolved. Trimming took off 4 bases at V and 4 bases at J, with 16 bases between the two ends. CDR3 length equals 15 residues. Germline CDR1 is SNHLY and CDR2 is FYNNEI.

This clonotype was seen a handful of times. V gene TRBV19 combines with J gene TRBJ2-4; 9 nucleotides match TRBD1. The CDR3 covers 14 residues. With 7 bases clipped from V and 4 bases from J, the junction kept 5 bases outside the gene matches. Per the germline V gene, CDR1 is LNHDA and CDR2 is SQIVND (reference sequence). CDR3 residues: CASTVTGGKNIQYF. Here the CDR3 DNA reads TGTGCCAGTACCGTGACAGGGGGGAAAAACATTCAGTACTTC.

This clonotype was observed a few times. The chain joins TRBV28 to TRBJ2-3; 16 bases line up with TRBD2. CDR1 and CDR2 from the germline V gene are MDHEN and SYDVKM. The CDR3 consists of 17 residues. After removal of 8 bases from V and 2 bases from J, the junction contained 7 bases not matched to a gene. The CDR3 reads CASAGTSGGAYTDTQYF. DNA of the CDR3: TGTGCCAGCGCCGGGACTAGCGGGGGGGCCTACACAGATACGCAGTATTTT. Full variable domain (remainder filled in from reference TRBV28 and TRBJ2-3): DVKVTQSSRYLVKRTGEKVFLECVQDMDHENMFWYRQDPGLGLRLIYFSYDVKMKEKGDIPEGYSVSREKKERFSLILESASTNQTSMYLCASAGTSGGAYTDTQYFGPGTRLTVL.

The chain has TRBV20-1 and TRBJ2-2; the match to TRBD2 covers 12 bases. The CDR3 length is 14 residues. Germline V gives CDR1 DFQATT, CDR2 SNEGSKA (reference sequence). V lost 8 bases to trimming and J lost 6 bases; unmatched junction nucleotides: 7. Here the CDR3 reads CSNRLAGAAGELFF. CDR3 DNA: TGCAGTAACCGACTAGCGGGGGCGGCCGGGGAGCTGTTTTTT.

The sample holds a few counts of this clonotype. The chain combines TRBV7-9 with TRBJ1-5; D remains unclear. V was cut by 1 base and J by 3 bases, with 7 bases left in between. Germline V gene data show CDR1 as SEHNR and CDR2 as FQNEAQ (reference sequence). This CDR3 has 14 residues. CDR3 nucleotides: TGTGCCAGCAGCTTAGGGGCCAACAATCAGCCCCAGCATTTT. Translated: CASSLGANNQPQHF.

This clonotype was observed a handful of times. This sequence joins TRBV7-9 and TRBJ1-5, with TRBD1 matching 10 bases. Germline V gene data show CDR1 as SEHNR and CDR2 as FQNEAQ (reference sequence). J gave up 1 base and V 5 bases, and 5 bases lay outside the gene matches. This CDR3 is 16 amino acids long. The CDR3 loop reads CASSRDRGQSNQPQHF. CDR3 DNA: TGTGCCAGCAGCAGGGACAGGGGACAAAGCAATCAGCCCCAGCATTTT.

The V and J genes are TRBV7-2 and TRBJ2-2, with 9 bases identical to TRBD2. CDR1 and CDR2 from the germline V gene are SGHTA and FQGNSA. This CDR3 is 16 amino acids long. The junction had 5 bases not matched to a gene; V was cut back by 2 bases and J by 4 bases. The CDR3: CASSLIAGGITGELFF. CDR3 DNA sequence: TGTGCCAGCAGCTTAATCGCGGGGGGGATCACCGGGGAGCTGTTTTTT.

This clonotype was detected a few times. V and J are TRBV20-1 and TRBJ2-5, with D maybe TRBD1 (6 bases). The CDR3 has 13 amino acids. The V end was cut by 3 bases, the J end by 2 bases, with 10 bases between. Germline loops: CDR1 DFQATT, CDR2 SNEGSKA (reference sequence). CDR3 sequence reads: CSARRGMQETQYF. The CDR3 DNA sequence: TGCAGTGCTAGGAGGGGGATGCAAGAGACCCAGTACTTC.

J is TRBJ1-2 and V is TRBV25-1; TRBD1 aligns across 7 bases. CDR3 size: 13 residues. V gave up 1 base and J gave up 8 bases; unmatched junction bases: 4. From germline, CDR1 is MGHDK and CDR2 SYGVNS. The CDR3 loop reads CASSESRGPGYTF. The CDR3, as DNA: TGTGCCAGCAGTGAATCTAGGGGGCCCGGCTACACCTTC.

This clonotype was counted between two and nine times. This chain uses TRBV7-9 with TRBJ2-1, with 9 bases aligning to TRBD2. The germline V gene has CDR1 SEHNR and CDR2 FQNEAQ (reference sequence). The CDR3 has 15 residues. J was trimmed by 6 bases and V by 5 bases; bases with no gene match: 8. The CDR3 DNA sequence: TGTGCCAGCAGCCCGGGCGGGGGGGCCTCCAATGAGCAGTTCTTC. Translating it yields CASSPGGGASNEQFF.

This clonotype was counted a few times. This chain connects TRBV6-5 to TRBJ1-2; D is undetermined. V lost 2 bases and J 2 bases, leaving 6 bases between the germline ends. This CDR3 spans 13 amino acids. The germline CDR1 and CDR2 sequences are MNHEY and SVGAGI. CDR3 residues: CASSYVGNYGYTF. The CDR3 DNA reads TGTGCCAGCAGTTACGTCGGAAACTATGGCTACACCTTC.

CDR3 loop: CSRRMGTDTQYF. The CDR3 DNA reads TGCAGTAGACGAATGGGCACAGATACGCAGTATTTT. The chain uses TRBV29-1 and TRBJ2-3; no firm D call. The CDR3 has 12 residues. The germline gives CDR1 SQVTM, CDR2 ANQGSEA.

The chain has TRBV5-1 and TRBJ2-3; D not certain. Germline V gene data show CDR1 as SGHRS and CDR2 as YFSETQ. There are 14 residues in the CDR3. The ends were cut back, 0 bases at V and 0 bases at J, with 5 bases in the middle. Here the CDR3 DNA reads TGCGCCAGCAGCTTGGCTATGAGCACAGATACGCAGTATTTT. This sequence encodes CASSLAMSTDTQYF. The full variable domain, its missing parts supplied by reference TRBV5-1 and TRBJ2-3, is KAGVTQTPRYLIKTRGQQVTLSCSPISGHRSVSWYQQTPGQGLQFLFEYFSETQRNKGNFPGRFSGRQFSNSRSEMNVSTLELGDSALYLCASSLAMSTDTQYFGPGTRLTVL.

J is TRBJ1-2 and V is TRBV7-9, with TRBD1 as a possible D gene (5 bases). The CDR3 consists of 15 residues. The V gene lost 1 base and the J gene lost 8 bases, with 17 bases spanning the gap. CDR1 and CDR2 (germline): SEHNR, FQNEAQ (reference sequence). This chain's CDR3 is CASSLDRGQGYGYTF. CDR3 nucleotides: TGTGCCAGCAGCTTAGATCGAGGGCAGGGATACGGCTACACCTTC.

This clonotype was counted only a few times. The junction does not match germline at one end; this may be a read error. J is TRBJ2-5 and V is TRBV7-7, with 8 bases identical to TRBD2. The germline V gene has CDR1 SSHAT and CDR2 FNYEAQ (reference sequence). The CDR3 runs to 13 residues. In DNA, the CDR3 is TGTGCTAGCACCGACACGGGAGGGGAGACCCAGTACTTC. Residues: CASTDTGGETQYF.

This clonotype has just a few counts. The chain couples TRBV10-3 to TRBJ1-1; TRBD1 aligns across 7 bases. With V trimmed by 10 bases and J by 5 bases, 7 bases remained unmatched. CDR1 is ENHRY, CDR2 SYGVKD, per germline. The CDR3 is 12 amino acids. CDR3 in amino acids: CANGQVETEAFF. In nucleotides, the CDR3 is TGTGCCAACGGACAGGTGGAGACTGAAGCTTTCTTT.

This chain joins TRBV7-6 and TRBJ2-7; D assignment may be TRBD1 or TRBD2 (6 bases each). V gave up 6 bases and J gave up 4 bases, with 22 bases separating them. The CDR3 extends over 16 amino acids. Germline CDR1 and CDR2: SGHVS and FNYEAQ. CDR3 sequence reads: CASSPLQPGASYEQYF. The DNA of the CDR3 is TGTGCCAGCAGTCCACTCCAGCCGGGGGCCTCGTACGAGCAGTACTTC.

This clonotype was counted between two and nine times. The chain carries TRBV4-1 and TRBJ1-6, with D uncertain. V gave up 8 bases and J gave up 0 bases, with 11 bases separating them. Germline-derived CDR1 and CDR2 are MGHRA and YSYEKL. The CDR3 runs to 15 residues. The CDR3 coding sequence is TGCGCCAGCGGTCTGGGGAGCTCCTATAATTCACCCCTCCACTTT. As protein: CASGLGSSYNSPLHF.

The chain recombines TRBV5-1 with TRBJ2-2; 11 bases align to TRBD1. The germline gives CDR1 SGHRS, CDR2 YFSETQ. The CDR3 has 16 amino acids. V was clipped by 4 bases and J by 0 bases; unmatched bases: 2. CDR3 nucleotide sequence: TGCGCCAGCAGCGGGGGACAGGGGGCGAACACCGGGGAGCTGTTTTTT. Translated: CASSGGQGANTGELFF.

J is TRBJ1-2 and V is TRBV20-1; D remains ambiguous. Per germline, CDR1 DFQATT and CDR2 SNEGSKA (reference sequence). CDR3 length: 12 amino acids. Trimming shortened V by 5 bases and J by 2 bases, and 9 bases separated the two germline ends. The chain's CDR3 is CSALRNNYGYTF. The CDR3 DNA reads TGCAGTGCTCTTAGGAACAACTATGGCTACACCTTC.

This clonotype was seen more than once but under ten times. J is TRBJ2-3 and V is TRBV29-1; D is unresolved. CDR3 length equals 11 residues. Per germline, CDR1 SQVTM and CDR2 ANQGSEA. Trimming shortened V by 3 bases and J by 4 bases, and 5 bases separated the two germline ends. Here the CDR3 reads CSVDVSDTQYF. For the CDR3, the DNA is TGCAGCGTTGATGTTTCAGATACGCAGTATTTT.

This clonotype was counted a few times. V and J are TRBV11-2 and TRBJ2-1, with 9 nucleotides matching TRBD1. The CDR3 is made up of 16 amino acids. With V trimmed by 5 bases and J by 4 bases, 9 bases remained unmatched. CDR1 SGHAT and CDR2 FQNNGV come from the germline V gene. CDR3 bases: TGTGCCAGCAGCCCCGGACAGGGGCTGGGGTACAATGAGCAGTTCTTC. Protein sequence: CASSPGQGLGYNEQFF.

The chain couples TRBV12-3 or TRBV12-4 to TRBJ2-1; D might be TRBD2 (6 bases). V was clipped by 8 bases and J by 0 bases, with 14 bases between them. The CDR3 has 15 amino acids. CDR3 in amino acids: CASSRGPSSYNEQFF. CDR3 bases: TGTGCCAGCTCGCGGGGACCGAGCTCCTACAATGAGCAGTTCTTC.

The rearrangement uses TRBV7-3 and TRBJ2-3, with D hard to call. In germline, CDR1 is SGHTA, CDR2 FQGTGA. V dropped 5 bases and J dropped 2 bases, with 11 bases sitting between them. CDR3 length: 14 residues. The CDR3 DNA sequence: TGTGCCAGCAGCACCCATGAGGCCACAGATACGCAGTATTTT. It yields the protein CASSTHEATDTQYF. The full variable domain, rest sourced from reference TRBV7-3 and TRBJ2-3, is GAGVSQTPSNKVTEKGKYVELRCDPISGHTALYWYRQSLGQGPEFLIYFQGTGAADDSGLPNDRFFAVRPEGSVSTLKIQRTERGDSAVYLCASSTHEATDTQYFGPGTRLTVL.

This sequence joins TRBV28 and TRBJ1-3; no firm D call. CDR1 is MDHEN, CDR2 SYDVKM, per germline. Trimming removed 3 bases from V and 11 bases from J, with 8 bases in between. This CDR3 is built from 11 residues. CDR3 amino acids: CASSFKGPIYF. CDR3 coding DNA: TGTGCCAGCAGTTTCAAGGGTCCCATATATTTT.